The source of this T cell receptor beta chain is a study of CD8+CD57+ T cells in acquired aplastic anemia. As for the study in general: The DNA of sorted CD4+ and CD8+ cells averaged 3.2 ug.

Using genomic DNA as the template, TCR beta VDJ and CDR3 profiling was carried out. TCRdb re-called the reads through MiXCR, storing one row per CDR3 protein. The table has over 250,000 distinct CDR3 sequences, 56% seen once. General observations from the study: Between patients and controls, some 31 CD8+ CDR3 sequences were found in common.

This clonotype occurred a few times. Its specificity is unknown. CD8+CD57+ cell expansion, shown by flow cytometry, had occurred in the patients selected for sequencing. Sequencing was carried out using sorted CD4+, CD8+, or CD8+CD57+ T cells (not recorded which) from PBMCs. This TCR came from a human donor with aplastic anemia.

The CDR3 region is CATSDSGTGHYNEQFF. The CDR3 DNA follows: TGTGCCACCAGTGATTCCGGGACAGGGCACTACAATGAGCAGTTCTTC. V is TRBV24-1 and J is TRBJ2-1, with TRBD1 matching over 9 bases. With V trimmed by 2 bases and J by 3 bases, 4 bases remained unmatched. Germline V lookup: CDR1 KGHDR, CDR2 SFDVKD. The CDR3 covers 16 residues.